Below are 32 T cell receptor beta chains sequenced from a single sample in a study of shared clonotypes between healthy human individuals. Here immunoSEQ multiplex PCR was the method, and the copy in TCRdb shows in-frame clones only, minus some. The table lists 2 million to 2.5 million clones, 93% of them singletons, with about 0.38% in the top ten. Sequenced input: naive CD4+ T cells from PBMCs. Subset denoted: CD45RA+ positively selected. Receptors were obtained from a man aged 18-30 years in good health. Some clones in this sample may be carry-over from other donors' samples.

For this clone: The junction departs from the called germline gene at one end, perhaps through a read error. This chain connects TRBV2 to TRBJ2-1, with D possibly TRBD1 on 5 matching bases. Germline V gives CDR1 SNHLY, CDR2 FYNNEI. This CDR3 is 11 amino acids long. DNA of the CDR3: TGTGCCAGCAGTGGGGGCGGAGATGGGATCTTC. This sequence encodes CASSGGGDGIF. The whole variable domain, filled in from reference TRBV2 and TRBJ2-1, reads EPEVTQTPSHQVTQMGQEVILRCVPISNHLYFYWYRQILGQKVEFLVSFYNNEISEKSEIFDDQFSVERPDGSNFTLKIRSTKLEDSAMYFCASSGGGDGIFGPGTRLTVL.

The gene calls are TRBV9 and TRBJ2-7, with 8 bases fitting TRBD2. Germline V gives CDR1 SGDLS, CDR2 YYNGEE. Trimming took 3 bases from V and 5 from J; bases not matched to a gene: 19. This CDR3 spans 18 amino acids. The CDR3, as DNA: TGTGCCAGCAGCGCGGGTACGAATAGAGCGGGAGAGATCAACGAGCAGTACTTC. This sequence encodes CASSAGTNRAGEINEQYF.

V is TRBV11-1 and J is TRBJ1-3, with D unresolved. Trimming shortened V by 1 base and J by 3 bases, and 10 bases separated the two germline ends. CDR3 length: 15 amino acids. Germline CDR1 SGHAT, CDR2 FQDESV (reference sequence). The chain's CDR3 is CASSLGAVLGNTIYF. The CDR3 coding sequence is TGTGCCAGCAGCTTAGGCGCAGTCCTTGGAAACACCATATATTTT. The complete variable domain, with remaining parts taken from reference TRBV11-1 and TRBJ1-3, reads EAEVAQSPRYKITEKSQAVAFWCDPISGHATLYWYRQILGQGPELLVQFQDESVVDDSQLPKDRFSAERLKGVDSTLKIQPAELGDSAMYLCASSLGAVLGNTIYFGEGSWLTVV.

The chain's CDR3 is CASSYSGAGASYEQYF. CDR3 coding DNA: TGTGCCAGCAGTTACTCGGGGGCAGGGGCCTCCTACGAGCAGTACTTC. The chain is built from TRBV6-5 and TRBJ2-7; D is possibly TRBD1 (6 bases). Germline V gives CDR1 MNHEY, CDR2 SVGAGI. CDR3 length equals 16 residues. V was clipped by 0 bases and J by 0 bases, with 12 bases between them.

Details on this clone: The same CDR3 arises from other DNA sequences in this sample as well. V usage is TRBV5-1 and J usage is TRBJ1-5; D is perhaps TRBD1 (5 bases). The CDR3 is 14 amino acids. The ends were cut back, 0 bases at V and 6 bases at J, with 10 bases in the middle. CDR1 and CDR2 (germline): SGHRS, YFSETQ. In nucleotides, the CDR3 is TGCGCCAGCAGCTTGGGGCAGGGAGGTCAGCCCCAGCATTTT. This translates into CASSLGQGGQPQHF. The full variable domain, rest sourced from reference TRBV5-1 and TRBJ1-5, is KAGVTQTPRYLIKTRGQQVTLSCSPISGHRSVSWYQQTPGQGLQFLFEYFSETQRNKGNFPGRFSGRQFSNSRSEMNVSTLELGDSALYLCASSLGQGGQPQHFGDGTRLSIL.

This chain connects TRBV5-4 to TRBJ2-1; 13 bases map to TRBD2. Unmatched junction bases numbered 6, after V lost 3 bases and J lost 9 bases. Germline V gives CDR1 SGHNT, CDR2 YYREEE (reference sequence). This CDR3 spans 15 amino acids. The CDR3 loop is CASSSLAGGLLEQFF. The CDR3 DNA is TGTGCCAGCAGCTCACTAGCGGGAGGGCTGCTTGAGCAGTTCTTC.

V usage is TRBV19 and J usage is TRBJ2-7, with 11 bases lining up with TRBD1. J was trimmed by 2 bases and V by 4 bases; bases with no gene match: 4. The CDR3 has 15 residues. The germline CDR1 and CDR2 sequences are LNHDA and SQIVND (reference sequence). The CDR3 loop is CASSNRDRGTYEQYF. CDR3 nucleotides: TGTGCCAGTAGTAACCGGGACAGGGGGACCTACGAGCAGTACTTC.

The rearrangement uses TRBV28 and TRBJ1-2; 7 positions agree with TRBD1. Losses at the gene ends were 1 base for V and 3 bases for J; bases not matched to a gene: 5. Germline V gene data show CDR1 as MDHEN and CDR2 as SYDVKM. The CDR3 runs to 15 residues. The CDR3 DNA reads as TGTGCCAGCAGTTTATACGGGACAGCTTACTATGGCTACACCTTC. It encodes CASSLYGTAYYGYTF.

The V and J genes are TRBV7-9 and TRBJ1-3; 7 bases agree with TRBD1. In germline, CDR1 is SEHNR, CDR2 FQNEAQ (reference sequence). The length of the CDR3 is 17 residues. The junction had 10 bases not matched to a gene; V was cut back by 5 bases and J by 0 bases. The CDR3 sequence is CASSLRDRPPSGNTIYF. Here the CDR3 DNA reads TGTGCCAGCAGCCTAAGGGACAGACCTCCCTCTGGAAACACCATATATTTT.

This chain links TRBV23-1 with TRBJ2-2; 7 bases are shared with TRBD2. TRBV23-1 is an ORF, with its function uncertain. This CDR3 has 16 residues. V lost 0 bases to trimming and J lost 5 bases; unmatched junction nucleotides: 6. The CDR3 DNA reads TGCGCCAGCAGTCAATCGCCGGGAGGCCGTACCGGGGAGCTGTTTTTT. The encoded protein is CASSQSPGGRTGELFF.

In nucleotides, the CDR3 is TGCAGCGTTGAAGGGACAGGGGTTTGGGAGCAGTTCTTC. It is translated as CSVEGTGVWEQFF. The chain combines TRBV29-1 with TRBJ2-1; 9 bases fit TRBD1. The germline gives CDR1 SQVTM, CDR2 ANQGSEA. J gave up 10 bases and V 1 base, and 5 bases lay outside the gene matches. This CDR3 comprises 13 residues.

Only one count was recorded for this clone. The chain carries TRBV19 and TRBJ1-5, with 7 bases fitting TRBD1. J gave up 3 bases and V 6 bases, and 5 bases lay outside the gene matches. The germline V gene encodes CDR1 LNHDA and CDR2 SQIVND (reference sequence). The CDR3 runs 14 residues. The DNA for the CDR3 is TGTGCCAGTAGCGTGGGACAGATCAATCAGCCCCAGCATTTT. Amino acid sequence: CASSVGQINQPQHF.

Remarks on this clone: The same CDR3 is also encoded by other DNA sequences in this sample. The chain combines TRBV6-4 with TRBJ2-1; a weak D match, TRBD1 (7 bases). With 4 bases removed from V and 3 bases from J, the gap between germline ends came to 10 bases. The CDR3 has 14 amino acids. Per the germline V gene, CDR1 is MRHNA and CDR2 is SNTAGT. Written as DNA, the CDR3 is TGTGCCAGCAGTGCCCAGGGGGGCTACAATGAGCAGTTCTTC. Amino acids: CASSAQGGYNEQFF.

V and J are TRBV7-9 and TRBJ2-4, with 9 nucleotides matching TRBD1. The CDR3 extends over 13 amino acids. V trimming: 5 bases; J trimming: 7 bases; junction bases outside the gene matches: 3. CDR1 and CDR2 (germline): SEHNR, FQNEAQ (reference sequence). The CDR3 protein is CASSRGQGNIQYF. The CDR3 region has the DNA TGTGCCAGCAGCCGTGGACAGGGGAACATTCAGTACTTC.

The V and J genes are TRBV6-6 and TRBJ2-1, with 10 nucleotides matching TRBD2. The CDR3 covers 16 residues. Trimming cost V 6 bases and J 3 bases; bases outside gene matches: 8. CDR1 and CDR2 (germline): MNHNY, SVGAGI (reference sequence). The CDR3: CASRGKLAGSYNEQFF. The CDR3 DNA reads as TGTGCCAGCAGGGGTAAACTAGCGGGGAGCTACAATGAGCAGTTCTTC.

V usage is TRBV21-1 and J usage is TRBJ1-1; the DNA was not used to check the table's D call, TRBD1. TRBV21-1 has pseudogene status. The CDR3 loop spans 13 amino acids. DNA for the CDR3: TGTGCCAGCAGAGGAGAGAAGGGGGCGTTAGCTTTCTTT. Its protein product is CASRGEKGALAFF.

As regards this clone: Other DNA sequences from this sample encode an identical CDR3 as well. CDR3 sequence (DNA): TGTGCCAGCAGCTTTGGCGGGGCCATTTACGAGCAGTACTTC. Translated, it gives CASSFGGAIYEQYF. This rearrangement joins TRBV7-2 to TRBJ2-7; a weak D match, TRBD2 (6 bases). V dropped 3 bases and J dropped 4 bases, with 13 bases sitting between them. The CDR3 loop spans 14 amino acids. CDR1 and CDR2 from the germline V gene are SGHTA and FQGNSA.

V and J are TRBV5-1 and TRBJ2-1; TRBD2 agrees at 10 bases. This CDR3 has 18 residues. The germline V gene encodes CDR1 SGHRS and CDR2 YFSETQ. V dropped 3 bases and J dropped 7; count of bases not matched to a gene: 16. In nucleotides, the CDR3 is TGCGCCAGCAGCTGGATAGCGGGAGGCCCTGAGACGGGGAATGAGCAGTTCTTC. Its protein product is CASSWIAGGPETGNEQFF.

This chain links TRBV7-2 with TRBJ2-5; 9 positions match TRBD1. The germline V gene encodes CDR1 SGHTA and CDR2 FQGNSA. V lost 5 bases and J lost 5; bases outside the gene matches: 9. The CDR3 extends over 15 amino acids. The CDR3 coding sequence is TGTGCCAGCAGCGTGAACAGGGGGCGGTGGGAGACCCAGTACTTC. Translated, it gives CASSVNRGRWETQYF.

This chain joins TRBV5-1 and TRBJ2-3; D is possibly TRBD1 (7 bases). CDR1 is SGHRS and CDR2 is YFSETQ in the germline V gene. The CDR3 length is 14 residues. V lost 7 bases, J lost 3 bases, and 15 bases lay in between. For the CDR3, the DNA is TGCGCCAGCGCTCCGACAGGGACTACAGATACGCAGTATTTT. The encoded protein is CASAPTGTTDTQYF. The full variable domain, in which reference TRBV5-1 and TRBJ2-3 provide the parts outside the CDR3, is KAGVTQTPRYLIKTRGQQVTLSCSPISGHRSVSWYQQTPGQGLQFLFEYFSETQRNKGNFPGRFSGRQFSNSRSEMNVSTLELGDSALYLCASAPTGTTDTQYFGPGTRLTVL.

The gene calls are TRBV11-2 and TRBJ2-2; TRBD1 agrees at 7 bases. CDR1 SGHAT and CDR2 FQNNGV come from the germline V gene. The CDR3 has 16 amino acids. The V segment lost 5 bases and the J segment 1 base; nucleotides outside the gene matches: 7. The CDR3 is CASSGPGTVNTGELFF. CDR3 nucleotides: TGTGCCAGCAGCGGGCCCGGGACAGTGAACACCGGGGAGCTGTTTTTT.

CDR3: CSVSGRASLEQFF. The CDR3 bases are TGCAGCGTCAGCGGGAGGGCCTCGTTGGAACAGTTCTTC. This chain uses TRBV29-1 with TRBJ2-1; 10 nucleotides match TRBD2. Germline CDR1 reads SQVTM; CDR2 reads ANQGSEA. CDR3 size: 13 residues. The ends lost 6 bases at V and 13 bases at J; junction bases unmatched: 12.

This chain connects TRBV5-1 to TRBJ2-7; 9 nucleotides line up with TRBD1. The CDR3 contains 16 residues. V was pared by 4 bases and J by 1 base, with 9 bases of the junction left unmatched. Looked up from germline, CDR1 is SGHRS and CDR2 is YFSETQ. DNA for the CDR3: TGCGCCAGCAGCAAAGGACAGGGACAGGGTTCCTACGAGCAGTACTTC. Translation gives CASSKGQGQGSYEQYF. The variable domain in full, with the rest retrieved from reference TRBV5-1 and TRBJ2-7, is KAGVTQTPRYLIKTRGQQVTLSCSPISGHRSVSWYQQTPGQGLQFLFEYFSETQRNKGNFPGRFSGRQFSNSRSEMNVSTLELGDSALYLCASSKGQGQGSYEQYFGPGTRLTVT.

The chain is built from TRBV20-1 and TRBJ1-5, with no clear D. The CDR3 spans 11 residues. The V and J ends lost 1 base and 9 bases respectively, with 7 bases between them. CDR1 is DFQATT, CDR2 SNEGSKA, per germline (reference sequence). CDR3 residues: CSARGIRPQHF. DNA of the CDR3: TGCAGTGCTAGAGGGATCCGGCCCCAGCATTTT.

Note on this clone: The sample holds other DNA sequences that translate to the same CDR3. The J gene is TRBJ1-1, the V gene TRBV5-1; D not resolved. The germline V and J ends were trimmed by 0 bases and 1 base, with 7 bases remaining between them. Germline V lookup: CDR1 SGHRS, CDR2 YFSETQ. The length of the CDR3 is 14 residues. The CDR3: CASSLVGANTEAFF. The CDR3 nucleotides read TGCGCCAGCAGCTTGGTAGGCGCGAACACTGAAGCTTTCTTT.

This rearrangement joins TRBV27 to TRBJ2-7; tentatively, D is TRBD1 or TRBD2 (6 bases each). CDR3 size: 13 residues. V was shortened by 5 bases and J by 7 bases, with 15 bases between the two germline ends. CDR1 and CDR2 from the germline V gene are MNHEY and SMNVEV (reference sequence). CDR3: CASSPSKGGEQYF. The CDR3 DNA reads TGTGCCAGCAGTCCCTCGAAAGGGGGGGAGCAGTACTTC.

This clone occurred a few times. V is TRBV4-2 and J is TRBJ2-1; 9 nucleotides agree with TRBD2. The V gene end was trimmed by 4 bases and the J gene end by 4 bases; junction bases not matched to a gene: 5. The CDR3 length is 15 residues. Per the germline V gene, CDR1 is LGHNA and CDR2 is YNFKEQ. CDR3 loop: CASSPGLAFYNEQFF. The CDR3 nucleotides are TGTGCCAGCAGCCCCGGACTAGCGTTTTACAATGAGCAGTTCTTC.

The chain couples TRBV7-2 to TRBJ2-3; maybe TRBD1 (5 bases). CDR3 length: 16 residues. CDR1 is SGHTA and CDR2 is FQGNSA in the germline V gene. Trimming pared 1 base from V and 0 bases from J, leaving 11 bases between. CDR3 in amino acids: CASSLGQSSSTDTQYF. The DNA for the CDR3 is TGTGCCAGCAGCTTAGGACAGAGCTCTAGCACAGATACGCAGTATTTT.

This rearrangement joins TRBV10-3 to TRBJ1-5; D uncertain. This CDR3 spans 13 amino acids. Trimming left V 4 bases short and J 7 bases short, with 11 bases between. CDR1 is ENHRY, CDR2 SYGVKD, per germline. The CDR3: CAISGGVRQPQHF. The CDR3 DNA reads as TGTGCCATCAGTGGGGGTGTACGGCAGCCCCAGCATTTT.

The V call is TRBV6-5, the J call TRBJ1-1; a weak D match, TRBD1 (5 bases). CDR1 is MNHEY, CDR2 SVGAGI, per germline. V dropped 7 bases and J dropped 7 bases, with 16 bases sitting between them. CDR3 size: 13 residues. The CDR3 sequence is CASTLKGTYEAFF. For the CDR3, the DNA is TGTGCCAGCACCCTGAAAGGGACTTATGAAGCTTTCTTT.

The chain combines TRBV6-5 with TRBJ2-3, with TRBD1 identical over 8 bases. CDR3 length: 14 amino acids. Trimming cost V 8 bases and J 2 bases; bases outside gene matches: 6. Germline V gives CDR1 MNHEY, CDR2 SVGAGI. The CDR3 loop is CASGRTGNTDTQYF. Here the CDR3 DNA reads TGTGCCAGCGGACGGACAGGGAACACAGATACGCAGTATTTT.

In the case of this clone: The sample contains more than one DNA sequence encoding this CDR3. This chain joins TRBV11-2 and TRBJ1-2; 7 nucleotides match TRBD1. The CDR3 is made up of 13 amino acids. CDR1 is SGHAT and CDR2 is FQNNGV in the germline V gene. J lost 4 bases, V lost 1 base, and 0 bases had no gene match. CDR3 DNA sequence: TGTGCCAGCAGCTTAGGACAGGGCTATGGCTACACCTTC. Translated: CASSLGQGYGYTF.